A single sample gave rise to the 16 T cell receptor beta chains below, sequenced in a study of T cell responses to AZD1222 COVID-19 vaccine. The assay was immunoSEQ multiplex PCR, and TCRdb's table has in-frame clones only and misses some. The table shows about 190,000 clones, with approximately 92% occurring only once. Sequences were derived from peripheral blood, sampled on day 0 of AZD1222 vaccination. The receptors shown here come from an adult in good health.

The chain employs TRBV4-3 and TRBJ1-3; D not certain. V lost 1 base, J lost 2 bases, and 12 bases lay in between. CDR3 length: 16 residues. The germline CDR1 and CDR2 sequences are LGHNA and YSLEER. CDR3 bases: TGCGCCAGCAGCCAAGGGCCGGGCCAGCCTGGAAACACCATATATTTT. It specifies CASSQGPGQPGNTIYF.

This clone was detected only a few times. This chain uses TRBV19 with TRBJ1-4; unclear D gene. The germline CDR1 and CDR2 sequences are LNHDA and SQIVND (reference sequence). The germline V and J ends were trimmed by 5 bases and 11 bases, with 15 bases remaining between them. This CDR3 spans 13 amino acids. DNA of the CDR3: TGTGCCAGTAGTGTCCGGTCGGTTGAGAAACTGTTTTTT. Its protein product is CASSVRSVEKLFF.

This clone showed up just once. This chain connects TRBV4-3 to TRBJ1-2; D is perhaps TRBD1 (5 bases). The CDR3 runs 16 residues. Trimming stripped 2 bases from V and 4 bases from J, with 17 bases between. The germline CDR1 and CDR2 sequences are LGHNA and YSLEER. Here the CDR3 DNA reads TGCGCCAGCAGCCAAAACTGGGCCCAGGGATCCTATGGCTACACCTTC. Encoded protein: CASSQNWAQGSYGYTF.

The chain combines TRBV6-5 with TRBJ1-2, with TRBD1 matching over 7 bases. CDR1 is MNHEY and CDR2 is SVGAGI in the germline V gene. The trim removed 8 bases at V and 5 bases at J, leaving 8 bases unmatched. CDR3 length: 13 amino acids. The CDR3 region is CASLDRAIYGYTF. The CDR3 nucleotides are TGTGCCAGCCTTGACAGGGCAATTTATGGCTACACCTTC.

The V call is TRBV7-7, the J call TRBJ2-1; 10 positions match TRBD2. This CDR3 is 15 amino acids long. CDR1 and CDR2 (germline): SSHAT, FNYEAQ (reference sequence). Trimming cost V 1 base and J 5 bases; bases outside gene matches: 2. The DNA of the CDR3 is TGTGCCAGCAGCTTAGGGACTAGCGGAGACAATGAGCAGTTCTTC. Amino acids: CASSLGTSGDNEQFF.

This chain joins TRBV28 and TRBJ1-5; D not certain. The CDR3 sequence is 13 residues long. V was shortened by 2 bases and J by 2 bases, with 4 bases between the two germline ends. Germline V gives CDR1 MDHEN, CDR2 SYDVKM. The CDR3 DNA follows: TGTGCCAGCAGTTTAAAGGGCAATCAGCCCCAGCATTTT. Amino acid sequence: CASSLKGNQPQHF. Using reference TRBV28 and TRBJ1-5 for the parts outside the CDR3, the full variable domain is DVKVTQSSRYLVKRTGEKVFLECVQDMDHENMFWYRQDPGLGLRLIYFSYDVKMKEKGDIPEGYSVSREKKERFSLILESASTNQTSMYLCASSLKGNQPQHFGDGTRLSIL.

This clone was found a few times. The chain carries TRBV18 and TRBJ1-3; TRBD1 might be the D (5 bases). V lost 5 bases, J lost 2 bases, and 13 bases lay in between. The CDR3 is made up of 15 amino acids. Germline V gives CDR1 KGHSH, CDR2 LQKENI. The CDR3 spells CASSISGQPGNTIYF. CDR3 DNA: TGTGCCAGCTCAATTTCGGGGCAACCTGGAAACACCATATATTTT.

This chain uses TRBV30 with TRBJ2-2, with a tentative D call TRBD2 (5 bases). V lost 3 bases to trimming and J lost 5 bases, with 10 bases between them. The CDR3 runs to 13 residues. Germline lookup yields CDR1 GTSNPN and CDR2 SVGIG (reference sequence). The CDR3 is CAWSRGETGELFF. CDR3 bases: TGTGCCTGGAGCCGGGGTGAAACCGGGGAGCTGTTTTTT.

V is TRBV4-3 and J is TRBJ2-2; no firm D call. The CDR3 spans 12 residues. The V gene's germline CDR1 is LGHNA and CDR2 YSLEER. V was trimmed by 6 bases and J by 2 bases, leaving 4 bases between them. The CDR3 DNA reads as TGCGCCAGCAGTCCAAACACCGGGGAGCTGTTTTTT. Translating gives CASSPNTGELFF.

This chain uses TRBV5-4 with TRBJ1-1; D is unresolved. The CDR3 extends over 14 amino acids. Germline CDR1 is SGHNT and CDR2 is YYREEE (reference sequence). V lost 2 bases and J lost 1, with 9 bases in between. The CDR3 DNA sequence: TGTGCCAGCAGCTTCCCGACTTCGAACACTGAAGCTTTCTTT. It codes for CASSFPTSNTEAFF.

The chain joins TRBV5-1 to TRBJ2-1; no clear D gene. Between the trimmed V and J ends, which lost 4 bases and 7 bases, there was a span of 15 bases. This CDR3 comprises 14 residues. Germline V gene sequence: CDR1 SGHRS, CDR2 YFSETQ. The CDR3 DNA sequence: TGCGCCAGCAGCACACCCAGAACTGGGAATGAGCAGTTCTTC. Its translation: CASSTPRTGNEQFF.

On this clone: With a much larger clone just one base away, this may be a read error. Within the sample, other DNA sequences also encode this same CDR3. J is TRBJ1-6 and V is TRBV9; no firm D call. The length of the CDR3 is 14 residues. V gave up 0 bases and J gave up 7 bases, with 8 bases separating them. Germline V lookup: CDR1 SGDLS, CDR2 YYNGEE. The CDR3 spells CASSVAGRNSPLHF. The CDR3 coding sequence is TGTGCCAGCAGCGTAGCTGGGAGGAATTCACCCCTCCACTTT. The variable domain in full, with the rest retrieved from reference TRBV9 and TRBJ1-6, is DSGVTQTPKHLITATGQRVTLRCSPRSGDLSVYWYQQSLDQGLQFLIQYYNGEERAKGNILERFSAQQFPDLHSELNLSSLELGDSALYFCASSVAGRNSPLHFGNGTRLTVT.

The chain combines TRBV11-2 with TRBJ1-1; D unresolved. Germline assignment: CDR1 SGHAT and CDR2 FQNNGV. Trimming removed 6 bases at V and 4 bases at J, with 15 bases between. The CDR3 loop spans 14 amino acids. The CDR3 DNA sequence: TGTGCCAGCAGTTTGGGTGGGCCTGCCACTGAAGCTTTCTTT. Protein: CASSLGGPATEAFF.

The rearrangement uses TRBV6-5 and TRBJ1-1; TRBD1 aligns across 7 bases. Germline CDR1 and CDR2: MNHEY and SVGAGI. V gave up 6 bases and J gave up 2 bases; unmatched junction bases: 3. CDR3 size: 13 residues. In nucleotides, the CDR3 is TGTGCCAGCAGACGGGACAGCAACACTGAAGCTTTCTTT. This codes for CASRRDSNTEAFF.

The chain is built from TRBV7-2 and TRBJ2-7; D possibly corresponds to TRBD1 (6 bases). This CDR3 spans 14 amino acids. Germline loops: CDR1 SGHTA, CDR2 FQGNSA. The V end was cut by 5 bases, the J end by 2 bases, with 13 bases between. CDR3 DNA: TGTGCCAGCAGCCCCGGACAGTTAGCCTACGAGCAGTACTTC. This codes for CASSPGQLAYEQYF.

The genes are TRBV2 and TRBJ2-1; either TRBD1 or TRBD2 may supply D (5 bases each). V lost 6 bases and J lost 15, with 18 bases in between. CDR1 and CDR2 from the germline V gene are SNHLY and FYNNEI. This CDR3 comprises 12 residues. The CDR3: CASSGALQERFF. The CDR3 DNA reads as TGTGCCAGCAGCGGGGCCCTTCAGGAACGGTTCTTC.